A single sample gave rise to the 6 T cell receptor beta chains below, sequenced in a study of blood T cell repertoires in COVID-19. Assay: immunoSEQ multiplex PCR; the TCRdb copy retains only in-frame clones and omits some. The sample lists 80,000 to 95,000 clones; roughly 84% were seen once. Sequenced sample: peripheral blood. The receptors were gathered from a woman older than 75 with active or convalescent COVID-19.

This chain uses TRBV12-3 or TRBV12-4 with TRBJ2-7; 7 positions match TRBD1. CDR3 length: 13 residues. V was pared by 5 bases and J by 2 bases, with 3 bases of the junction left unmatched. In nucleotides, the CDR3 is TGTGCCAGCAGTCCGGGACAGACCTACGAGCAGTACTTC. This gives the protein CASSPGQTYEQYF.

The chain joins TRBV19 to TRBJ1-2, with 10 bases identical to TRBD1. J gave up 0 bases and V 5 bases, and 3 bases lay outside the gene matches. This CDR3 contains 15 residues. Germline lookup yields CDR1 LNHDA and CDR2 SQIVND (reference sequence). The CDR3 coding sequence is TGTGCCAGTAGTGTCGACAGGGGGCCTAACTATGGCTACACCTTC. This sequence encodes CASSVDRGPNYGYTF.

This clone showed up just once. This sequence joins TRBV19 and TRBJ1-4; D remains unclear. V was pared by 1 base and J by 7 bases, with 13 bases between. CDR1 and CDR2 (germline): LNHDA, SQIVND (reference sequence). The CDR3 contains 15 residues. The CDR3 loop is CASSIGQAPVEKLFF. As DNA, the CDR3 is TGTGCCAGTAGTATAGGTCAGGCTCCTGTTGAAAAACTGTTTTTT.

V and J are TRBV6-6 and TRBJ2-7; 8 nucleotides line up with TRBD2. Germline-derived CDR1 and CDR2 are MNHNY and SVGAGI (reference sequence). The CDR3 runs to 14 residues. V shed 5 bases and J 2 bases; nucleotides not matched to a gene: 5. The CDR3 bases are TGTGCCAGCAGTACTAGCGGACTCACCTACGAGCAGTACTTC. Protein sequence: CASSTSGLTYEQYF.

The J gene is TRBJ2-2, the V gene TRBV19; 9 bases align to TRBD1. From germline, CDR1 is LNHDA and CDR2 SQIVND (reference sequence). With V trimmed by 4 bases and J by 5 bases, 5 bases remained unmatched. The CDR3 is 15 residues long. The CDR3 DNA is TGTGCCAGTAGTAAAACAGGGGGCTCAACCGGGGAGCTGTTTTTT. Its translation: CASSKTGGSTGELFF.

The chain's CDR3 is CAWISVITGNTEAFF. The CDR3 DNA reads as TGTGCCTGGATAAGTGTTATTACAGGGAACACTGAAGCTTTCTTT. V and J are TRBV30 and TRBJ1-1; weak D call: TRBD1 (5 bases). CDR1 GTSNPN and CDR2 SVGIG come from the germline V gene (reference sequence). This CDR3 comprises 15 residues. V lost 4 bases to trimming and J lost 1 base, with 16 bases between them.